One and the same sample provided the 14 T cell receptor beta chains below, sequenced in a study of T cell repertoires in cytomegalovirus infection. Antigen specificity for these receptors is unknown. TCRdb itself ran the reads through MiXCR, one entry per CDR3 protein. The table lists 110,000 or so distinct CDR3 sequences, about 30% of them singletons. The sample consisted of CD8+ T cells from cultured PBMCs, taken from culture after CMV antigen stimulation. The receptors were gathered from a human donor in good health (CMV status not recorded). Some clones in this sample may be carry-over from other donors' samples.

This rearrangement joins TRBV6-2 or TRBV6-3 to TRBJ1-1; no reliable D call. Trimming removed 7 bases from V and 6 bases from J, with 15 bases in between. The CDR3 length is 13 residues. Germline lookup yields CDR1 MNHEY and CDR2 SVGEGT. CDR3 sequence reads: CASTLMATAEAFF. The CDR3, as DNA: TGTGCCAGCACACTCATGGCTACCGCTGAAGCTTTCTTT.

This clonotype came up many times. V is TRBV6-1 and J is TRBJ2-3; maybe TRBD2 (7 bases). The CDR3 extends over 18 amino acids. The germline V and J ends were trimmed by 0 bases and 2 bases, with 18 bases remaining between them. CDR1 is MNHNS, CDR2 SASEGT, per germline. Here the CDR3 reads CASSEALLGGAATDTQYF. In DNA form, the CDR3 reads TGTGCCAGCAGTGAAGCGCTTCTGGGGGGGGCAGCCACAGATACGCAGTATTTT.

This sequence joins TRBV27 and TRBJ2-3; either TRBD1 or TRBD2 may fit D (5 bases each). The length of the CDR3 is 13 residues. Per germline, CDR1 MNHEY and CDR2 SMNVEV (reference sequence). Trimming cost V 8 bases and J 0 bases, with 9 bases left between them. The CDR3 bases are TGTGCCAGCGGAAGGGACAGCACAGATACGCAGTATTTT. This translates into CASGRDSTDTQYF.

The chain carries TRBV6-2 or TRBV6-3 and TRBJ1-1; 9 nucleotides match TRBD1. This CDR3 spans 17 amino acids. The germline CDR1 and CDR2 sequences are MNHEY and SVGEGT. The V gene end was trimmed by 6 bases and the J gene end by 4 bases; junction bases not matched to a gene: 15. The CDR3 region has the DNA TGTGCCAGCAGCCTAAGACAGGGGGAAAGGCGGTCCACTGAAGCTTTCTTT. This codes for CASSLRQGERRSTEAFF.

The V call is TRBV20-1, the J call TRBJ2-1; D gene unclear. The V gene lost 2 bases and the J gene lost 8 bases, with 7 bases spanning the gap. This CDR3 contains 11 residues. Germline lookup yields CDR1 DFQATT and CDR2 SNEGSKA (reference sequence). The CDR3 here is CSARRNHEQFF. The CDR3 DNA reads as TGCAGTGCTAGACGAAACCATGAGCAGTTCTTC.

In regard to this clonotype: The junction shows a germline mismatch at one end, possibly a read error. The V and J genes are TRBV7-7 and TRBJ2-3; no reliable D call. Per the germline V gene, CDR1 is SSHAT and CDR2 is FNYEAQ (reference sequence). This CDR3 contains 13 residues. The CDR3 sequence is CASSPASTDTQYF. The CDR3 DNA reads TGTGCTAGCAGCCCAGCTAGCACAGATACGCAGTATTTT.

As regards this clonotype: Possible read error: a much larger clone is one base away. The chain uses TRBV7-2 and TRBJ1-2, with TRBD1 matching 7 bases. The germline V gene has CDR1 SGHTA and CDR2 FQGNSA. The trim removed 4 bases at V and 10 bases at J, leaving 21 bases unmatched. The CDR3 totals 17 residues. The CDR3 sequence is CASSSQLYEGGPQDYTF. DNA of the CDR3: TGTGCCAGCAGCTCTCAACTATACGAAGGGGGCCCTCAGGACTACACCTTC. The full variable domain, with the rest looked up from reference TRBV7-2 and TRBJ1-2, is GAGVSQSPSNKVTEKGKDVELRCDPISGHTALYWYRQSLGQGLEFLIYFQGNSAPDKSGLPSDRFSAERTGGSVSTLTIQRTQQEDSAVYLCASSSQLYEGGPQDYTFGSGTRLTVV.

The rearrangement links TRBV7-4 to TRBJ2-3; D unclear. The CDR3 has 14 residues. Trimming pared 2 bases from V and 7 bases from J, leaving 13 bases between. Germline V gives CDR1 SGHVT, CDR2 SQSDAQ. CDR3 DNA: TGTGCCAGCAGCTTATGGTCTTTGGCGAATACGCAGTATTTT. This translates into CASSLWSLANTQYF.

This clonotype appeared a few times. The chain carries TRBV27 and TRBJ2-5, with unresolved D. Trimming took 2 bases from V and 5 from J, leaving 12 bases between them. CDR1 and CDR2 (germline): MNHEY, SMNVEV (reference sequence). The length of the CDR3 is 14 residues. CDR3 coding DNA: TGTGCCAGCAGTTTAGGACCAGGCAGGGAGACCCAGTACTTC. It encodes CASSLGPGRETQYF.

This clonotype was counted ten times or more. J is TRBJ2-2 and V is TRBV6-2 or TRBV6-3; D is perhaps TRBD2 (5 bases). The CDR3 is 15 amino acids. CDR1 is MNHEY and CDR2 is SVGEGT in the germline V gene. V lost 2 bases and J 4 bases, leaving 11 bases between the germline ends. This CDR3 is CASSYAAAFTGELFF. The CDR3 DNA is TGTGCCAGCAGTTACGCAGCGGCCTTCACCGGGGAGCTGTTTTTT.

A few counts support this clonotype. This chain uses TRBV6-4 with TRBJ2-2; D is undetermined. Germline V CDR1 and CDR2: MRHNA, SNTAGT. The V end was cut by 3 bases, the J end by 8 bases, with 7 bases between. This CDR3 is built from 12 residues. The CDR3 spells CASSERKGELFF. Written as DNA, the CDR3 is TGTGCCAGCAGTGAACGGAAAGGGGAGCTGTTTTTT.

This clonotype was picked up a small number of times. The chain is built from TRBV7-2 and TRBJ2-5; no definite D call. The ends were cut back, 5 bases at V and 2 bases at J, with 12 bases in the middle. This CDR3 is built from 14 residues. Germline assignment: CDR1 SGHTA and CDR2 FQGNSA. The DNA of the CDR3 is TGTGCCAGCAGCGCCCTCACGGCTCAAGAGACCCAGTACTTC. Its protein product is CASSALTAQETQYF.

V gene TRBV11-1 combines with J gene TRBJ2-2; D is unresolved. Per germline, CDR1 SGHAT and CDR2 FQDESV (reference sequence). The length of the CDR3 is 17 residues. Trimming stripped 1 base from V and 0 bases from J, with 12 bases between. The CDR3, as DNA: TGTGCCAGCAGCTTAGTTTTCCGAGCGTCGAACACCGGGGAGCTGTTTTTT. As protein: CASSLVFRASNTGELFF.

A remark on this clonotype: The final CDR3 position lacks the conserved phenylalanine or tryptophan, pointing to a likely read error. This rearrangement joins TRBV7-4 to TRBJ1-1; 10 positions agree with TRBD1. After removal of 0 bases from V and 3 bases from J, the junction contained 1 base not matched to a gene. The CDR3 consists of 15 residues. From germline, CDR1 is SGHVT and CDR2 SQSDAQ. The DNA for the CDR3 is TGTGCCAGCAGCTTAGCGACAGGGGGCTACACTGAAGCTTTCCTT. Its translation: CASSLATGGYTEAFL.